The entry below gives a single T cell receptor (beta chain) sequence along with its context. Its antigen is currently unknown. This entry comes from a study of T-cell memory formation after mild COVID-19. The study, taken as a whole, reports: Clones contracting day 15 to 85 were balanced CD4/CD8; later expanders leaned CD4+. SARS-CoV-2 specificity was not confirmed for second-wave clones peaking on day 37.

TCRdb fed the 5' RACE reads into MiXCR, producing one record per CDR3 protein. The sample contains about 320,000 distinct CDR3 sequences, around an eighth of which appear only once. The germline V and J ends were trimmed by 1 base and 3 bases, with 9 bases remaining between them. The CDR3 contains 13 residues. Germline V gene lookup returns CDR1 DFQATT and CDR2 SNEGSKA (reference sequence). V gene TRBV20-1 combines with J gene TRBJ1-2, with unresolved D. The TCR was taken from a man younger than 35 who had mild COVID-19 (a few samples of this study predate the infection). Cell type and time point are not known. Sequencing was performed on PBMCs or a T cell subset sorted from them (not recorded which). The CDR3 protein is CSARVNEDYGYTF. As DNA, the CDR3 is TGCAGTGCTAGAGTTAACGAAGACTATGGCTACACCTTC.